What follows are 12 T cell receptor beta chains derived from one specimen sequenced in a study of blood T cell repertoires in COVID-19. Data came from immunoSEQ multiplex PCR; TCRdb stores just in-frame clones and leaves some out. The sample has about 190,000 clones; more than 60% are singletons. Sequenced: peripheral blood. These receptors were taken from a man aged 45-65 years who had recovered from COVID-19.

The chain is built from TRBV7-3 and TRBJ1-1, with D perhaps matching TRBD1 (6 bases). Germline V gene sequence: CDR1 SGHTA, CDR2 FQGTGA. This CDR3 spans 14 amino acids. V gave up 10 bases and J gave up 0 bases, with 15 bases separating them. The CDR3 loop is CATAAGQMNTEAFF. The CDR3 DNA is TGTGCCACAGCCGCTGGACAGATGAACACTGAAGCTTTCTTT.

The chain has TRBV12-2 and TRBJ1-2; the D call in the table, TRBD1, was not verified against the DNA. TRBV12-2 is noted as a pseudogene. CDR3 length: 17 residues. Here the CDR3 DNA reads TGTGCAAGTCGCTTAGGACAGGGCCCTCAATGGCTACACCTGTGCACCTTC. It translates to CASRLGQGPQWLHLCTF.

For the CDR3, the DNA is TGCGCCAGCAGAGTGGTGGGGGCTGGGTTTACCTACAATGAGCAGTTCTTC. As protein: CASRVVGAGFTYNEQFF. V and J are TRBV5-1 and TRBJ2-1, with D tentatively TRBD1 (6 bases). From germline, CDR1 is SGHRS and CDR2 YFSETQ. This CDR3 spans 17 amino acids. Trimming shortened V by 5 bases and J by 2 bases, and 20 bases separated the two germline ends.

The chain carries TRBV1 and TRBJ2-1; the tabulated D call, TRBD2, remains unverified against the DNA. TRBV1 counts as a pseudogene. The CDR3 covers 15 residues. In DNA form, the CDR3 reads TGCACCAGCAGTCCAACTAGCGGGGAGGACAATGAGCAGTTCTTC. Translating it yields CTSSPTSGEDNEQFF.

CDR3 residues: CARGPLSYEQYF. CDR3 sequence (DNA): TGTGCCAGGGGGCCACTCTCCTACGAGCAGTACTTC. J is TRBJ2-7 and V is TRBV6-5, with a tentative D call TRBD1 (5 bases). The V gene's germline CDR1 is MNHEY and CDR2 SVGAGI. The CDR3 covers 12 residues. V shed 9 bases and J shed 0 bases, with 9 bases lying between them.

This chain joins TRBV27 and TRBJ2-7; TRBD1 matches at 9 bases. Per germline, CDR1 MNHEY and CDR2 SMNVEV (reference sequence). The CDR3 is 15 residues long. J lost 4 bases, V lost 2 bases, and 6 bases had no gene match. The CDR3 nucleotides are TGTGCCAGCAGTTTAACCGGGACAGGGATGTACGAGCAGTACTTC. Amino acid sequence: CASSLTGTGMYEQYF.

This clone was observed once. J is TRBJ2-2 and V is TRBV2, with 8 bases fitting TRBD2. Unmatched junction bases numbered 5, after V lost 6 bases and J lost 5 bases. The V gene's germline CDR1 is SNHLY and CDR2 FYNNEI. This CDR3 is 14 amino acids long. The DNA for the CDR3 is TGTGCCAGCAGGCAGCGGGAGACAACCGGGGAGCTGTTTTTT. Amino acid sequence: CASRQRETTGELFF.

This chain connects TRBV4-3 to TRBJ2-7; TRBD2 is a possible D gene (5 bases). Trimming pared 0 bases from V and 4 bases from J, leaving 13 bases between. In germline, CDR1 is LGHNA, CDR2 YSLEER. The CDR3 is 15 residues long. The CDR3 loop reads CASSQDLSRLYEQYF. CDR3 nucleotide sequence: TGCGCCAGCAGCCAAGATTTGTCCAGACTATACGAGCAGTACTTC.

This clone was counted only a few times. The gene calls are TRBV5-4 and TRBJ2-1, with TRBD2 matching 14 bases. The CDR3 is made up of 15 amino acids. The V gene end was trimmed by 4 bases and the J gene end by 7 bases; junction bases not matched to a gene: 4. Per the germline V gene, CDR1 is SGHNT and CDR2 is YYREEE (reference sequence). The CDR3 protein is CASSLRTSGRNEQFF. The CDR3 nucleotides are TGTGCCAGCAGCCTCCGGACTAGCGGGAGGAATGAGCAGTTCTTC.

The V and J genes are TRBV7-9 and TRBJ2-7; tentative D call: TRBD1 (5 bases). V was clipped by 5 bases and J by 3 bases, with 11 bases between them. The length of the CDR3 is 13 residues. Germline V gene lookup returns CDR1 SEHNR and CDR2 FQNEAQ (reference sequence). The CDR3 coding sequence is TGTGCCAGCAGCCCCTCCAGGGTCTACGAGCAGTACTTC. It codes for CASSPSRVYEQYF.

The V gene is TRBV18, the J gene TRBJ1-4, with D uncertain. V was trimmed by 5 bases and J by 5 bases, leaving 9 bases between them. This CDR3 is built from 13 residues. CDR1 and CDR2 from the germline V gene are KGHSH and LQKENI. CDR3 bases: TGTGCCAGCTCAATGAGTTTGAATGAAAAACTGTTTTTT. This gives the protein CASSMSLNEKLFF.

This clone was detected only once. This rearrangement joins TRBV7-9 to TRBJ2-7, with TRBD1 matching 7 bases. Germline V gives CDR1 SEHNR, CDR2 FQNEAQ (reference sequence). The CDR3 is 13 amino acids. J gave up 1 base and V 6 bases, and 3 bases lay outside the gene matches. CDR3 DNA sequence: TGTGCCAGCAGGGGACAGAGGTCCTACGAGCAGTACTTC. It translates to CASRGQRSYEQYF.